A single sample gave rise to the 32 T cell receptor beta chains below, sequenced in a study of blood T cell repertoires in COVID-19. Libraries were prepared by immunoSEQ multiplex PCR; TCRdb keeps only in-frame clonotypes and omits some of them. Of roughly 84,000 clones in the sample, 80% to 90% are singletons; the top ten hold roughly 16%. The sequencing input was peripheral blood. All receptors derive from a woman older than 75 with acute or convalescent COVID-19.

This chain connects TRBV7-2 to TRBJ2-2; the match to TRBD1 covers 9 bases. V lost 6 bases, J lost 5 bases, and 16 bases stayed unmatched. Germline V CDR1 and CDR2: SGHTA, FQGNSA. The CDR3 is made up of 18 amino acids. CDR3 DNA: TGTGCCAGCAGGGCCGGGGGTACAGGGGGCGGACAAACCGGGGAGCTGTTTTTT. Translation gives CASRAGGTGGGQTGELFF. Based on the CDR3 plus reference TRBV7-2 and TRBJ2-2, the full variable domain is GAGVSQSPSNKVTEKGKDVELRCDPISGHTALYWYRQSLGQGLEFLIYFQGNSAPDKSGLPSDRFSAERTGGSVSTLTIQRTQQEDSAVYLCASRAGGTGGGQTGELFFGEGSRLTVL.

The chain has TRBV4-2 and TRBJ2-2; TRBD1 matches 8 bases. V dropped 0 bases and J dropped 5; count of bases not matched to a gene: 2. The CDR3 runs to 15 residues. Germline CDR1 is LGHNA and CDR2 is YNFKEQ. CDR3 in amino acids: CASSQEDRVTGELFF. DNA for the CDR3: TGTGCCAGCAGCCAAGAGGACAGGGTGACCGGGGAGCTGTTTTTT.

This chain links TRBV24-1 with TRBJ1-3; TRBD1 aligns across 9 bases. The CDR3 totals 16 residues. Germline assignment: CDR1 KGHDR and CDR2 SFDVKD. V was pared by 2 bases and J by 4 bases, with 5 bases of the junction left unmatched. This chain's CDR3 is CATSDSQGATGNTIYF. Here the CDR3 DNA reads TGTGCCACCAGTGATTCACAGGGGGCCACGGGAAACACCATATATTTT.

As for this clone: The identical CDR3 is also encoded by other nucleotide sequences in the sample. CDR3 loop: CASSVGQGGNSPLHF. As DNA, the CDR3 is TGTGCCAGCAGCGTAGGTCAGGGAGGAAATTCACCCCTCCACTTT. The chain carries TRBV9 and TRBJ1-6; D might be TRBD1 (5 bases). Germline V CDR1 and CDR2: SGDLS, YYNGEE. Trimming cost V 0 bases and J 7 bases, with 11 bases left between them. CDR3 size: 15 residues.

The chain carries TRBV3-1 (or the pseudogene TRBV3-2) and TRBJ2-1; 9 bases line up with TRBD1. The ends lost 1 base at V and 9 bases at J; junction bases unmatched: 10. The CDR3 runs 16 residues. The V gene's germline CDR1 is LGHDT and CDR2 YNNKEL (reference sequence). The CDR3 protein is CASSQARDREWSEQFF. The DNA for the CDR3 is TGTGCCAGCAGCCAAGCCCGGGACAGGGAATGGAGTGAGCAGTTCTTC.

This chain connects TRBV12-3 or TRBV12-4 to TRBJ2-5; D unclear. Trimming removed 0 bases from V and 5 bases from J, with 7 bases in between. The CDR3 contains 13 residues. CDR3 amino acids: CASSLASLETQYF. The CDR3 DNA sequence: TGTGCCAGCAGTTTAGCGAGCCTGGAGACCCAGTACTTC.

The chain has TRBV12-3 or TRBV12-4 and TRBJ1-2, with D maybe TRBD1 (6 bases). V lost 7 bases, J lost 8 bases, and 17 bases lay in between. The CDR3 is 13 amino acids. The CDR3, as DNA: TGTGCCAGCATGGCAGGGGACGTGAGAGGCTACACCTTC. This codes for CASMAGDVRGYTF.

The rearrangement links TRBV13 to TRBJ1-6, with 7 bases identical to TRBD1. Germline V gene data show CDR1 as PRHDT and CDR2 as FYEKMQ (reference sequence). The V and J ends lost 5 bases and 10 bases, in that order; junction bases with no gene match: 8. The length of the CDR3 is 14 residues. CDR3 nucleotide sequence: TGTGCCAGCAGCACGGGACAGCCGCAATCACCCCTCCACTTT. Its protein product is CASSTGQPQSPLHF.

The chain employs TRBV10-3 and TRBJ2-1; TRBD2 matches at 12 bases. The V and J ends lost 7 bases and 7 bases, in that order; junction bases with no gene match: 2. The CDR3 contains 13 residues. The V gene's germline CDR1 is ENHRY and CDR2 SYGVKD. Here the CDR3 DNA reads TGTGCCATCATGCTAGCGGGGGGGAATGAGCAGTTCTTC. The encoded protein is CAIMLAGGNEQFF.

The rearrangement links TRBV3-1 (or the pseudogene TRBV3-2) to TRBJ1-4; D is possibly TRBD1 (6 bases). The CDR3 length is 16 residues. V gave up 2 bases and J gave up 8 bases, with 18 bases separating them. Looked up from germline, CDR1 is LGHDT and CDR2 is YNNKEL (reference sequence). CDR3 sequence (DNA): TGTGCCAGCAGCCAATCCCGGGGGGCTGGGGAGGAAAAACTGTTTTTT. It yields the protein CASSQSRGAGEEKLFF.

Remarks on this clone: A junction end diverges from the germline sequence, so it may reflect a read error. The gene calls are TRBV2 and TRBJ2-7; 13 bases line up with TRBD2. The CDR3 contains 15 residues. From germline, CDR1 is SNHLY and CDR2 FYNNEI. The CDR3 nucleotides are TGTGCCAGCAGTGGGACTAGCGGGGGCTCCCACGAGCAGTACTTC. Translation gives CASSGTSGGSHEQYF.

The chain combines TRBV7-9 with TRBJ2-1; 9 bases are a match to TRBD2. The CDR3 spans 16 residues. V gave up 0 bases and J gave up 7 bases; unmatched junction bases: 7. Germline V gene lookup returns CDR1 SEHNR and CDR2 FQNEAQ (reference sequence). CDR3 amino acids: CASSLAAGTSMNEQFF. The DNA for the CDR3 is TGTGCCAGCAGCTTAGCGGCCGGGACTAGCATGAATGAGCAGTTCTTC.

This clone showed up just a few times. The chain is built from TRBV11-2 and TRBJ2-1; 10 nucleotides match TRBD2. Germline CDR1 and CDR2: SGHAT and FQNNGV. The CDR3 contains 16 residues. The V segment lost 4 bases and the J segment 3 bases; nucleotides outside the gene matches: 6. The CDR3 here is CASSSISGGIYNEQFF. In nucleotides, the CDR3 is TGTGCCAGCAGCTCCATTAGCGGGGGGATCTACAATGAGCAGTTCTTC.

The chain is built from TRBV7-9 and TRBJ1-4; 8 bases map to TRBD1. Looked up from germline, CDR1 is SEHNR and CDR2 is FQNEAQ (reference sequence). The ends lost 2 bases at V and 10 bases at J; junction bases unmatched: 18. The length of the CDR3 is 18 residues. As DNA, the CDR3 is TGTGCCAGCAGCTTAAACAGGGGGTCGACCGCCTCGTTTGGAAAACTGTTTTTT. Translating it yields CASSLNRGSTASFGKLFF. The entire variable domain, with the rest obtained from reference TRBV7-9 and TRBJ1-4, is as follows: DTGVSQNPRHKITKRGQNVTFRCDPISEHNRLYWYRQTLGQGPEFLTYFQNEAQLEKSRLLSDRFSAERPKGSFSTLEIQRTEQGDSAMYLCASSLNRGSTASFGKLFFGSGTQLSVL.

This clone was seen a handful of times. The J gene is TRBJ1-2, the V gene TRBV12-3 or TRBV12-4; D unresolved. Trimming took 2 bases from V and 6 from J, leaving 10 bases between them. The CDR3 sequence is 13 residues long. The CDR3, as DNA: TGTGCCAGCAGTTTACGGTTTACAGATGGCTACACCTTC. Translation: CASSLRFTDGYTF.

V is TRBV5-6 and J is TRBJ1-4; 8 nucleotides line up with TRBD1. Germline V lookup: CDR1 SGHDT, CDR2 YYEEEE. V lost 2 bases, J lost 8 bases, and 17 bases stayed unmatched. This CDR3 has 18 residues. The CDR3, as DNA: TGTGCCAGCAGCTTACAACGAGGACAGGGAGAGGTGAAGGAAAAACTGTTTTTT. Amino acid sequence: CASSLQRGQGEVKEKLFF.

The V call is TRBV6-2 or TRBV6-3, the J call TRBJ1-2; D unresolved. Germline V CDR1 and CDR2: MNHEY, SVGEGT. Trimming pared 2 bases from V and 6 bases from J, leaving 13 bases between. This CDR3 has 14 amino acids. CDR3 nucleotides: TGTGCCAGCAGTTACCTAGCCGGGCGGAATGGCTACACCTTC. This sequence encodes CASSYLAGRNGYTF.

This clone was observed once. The genes are TRBV3-1 (or the pseudogene TRBV3-2) and TRBJ2-5; TRBD2 matches at 11 bases. Losses at the gene ends were 4 bases for V and 3 bases for J; bases not matched to a gene: 4. The CDR3 has 15 amino acids. Per the germline V gene, CDR1 is LGHDT and CDR2 is YNNKEL (reference sequence). The CDR3 loop is CASSPRGLAEETQYF. CDR3 coding DNA: TGTGCCAGCAGCCCGCGGGGACTAGCGGAAGAGACCCAGTACTTC.

In this sample, this clone turned up once. This rearrangement joins TRBV3-1 (or the pseudogene TRBV3-2) to TRBJ2-1; D perhaps matches TRBD2 (6 bases). CDR3 length: 14 amino acids. V was pared by 4 bases and J by 4 bases, with 11 bases between. CDR1 LGHDT and CDR2 YNNKEL come from the germline V gene (reference sequence). The CDR3 is CASSRSGAYNEQFF. CDR3 coding DNA: TGTGCCAGCAGCCGTAGCGGCGCTTACAATGAGCAGTTCTTC.

The V and J genes are TRBV5-8 and TRBJ2-1; 14 bases fit TRBD2. V lost 0 bases, J lost 5 bases, and 4 bases stayed unmatched. The CDR3 is 17 amino acids. Germline values: CDR1 SGHTS, CDR2 YDEGEE. CDR3 region: CASSLARLAGGNNEQFF. Written as DNA, the CDR3 is TGTGCCAGCAGCTTGGCTCGACTAGCGGGGGGGAACAATGAGCAGTTCTTC.

This clone was seen a single time. This sequence joins TRBV28 and TRBJ1-5, with 8 bases matching TRBD1. Unmatched junction bases numbered 8, after V lost 6 bases and J lost 1 base. The CDR3 loop spans 16 amino acids. Germline V CDR1 and CDR2: MDHEN, SYDVKM. For the CDR3, the DNA is TGTGCCAGCAGCCCAGGGACAGGTCCGAGCAATCAGCCCCAGCATTTT. Translation gives CASSPGTGPSNQPQHF.

This chain uses TRBV12-3 or TRBV12-4 with TRBJ1-1, with D uncertain. The CDR3 length is 12 residues. V dropped 2 bases and J dropped 4 bases, with 5 bases sitting between them. CDR3 sequence reads: CASSLFRTEAFF. CDR3 sequence (DNA): TGTGCCAGCAGTTTATTTCGCACTGAAGCTTTCTTT.

The rearrangement links TRBV2 to TRBJ2-2; 11 nucleotides match TRBD2. The CDR3 contains 15 residues. Trimming removed 8 bases from V and 2 bases from J; junction bases left unmatched: 4. CDR1 and CDR2 from the germline V gene are SNHLY and FYNNEI. The CDR3 region has the DNA TGTGCCAGCTGCGGGACTAGCGGAAACACCGGGGAGCTGTTTTTT. Its protein product is CASCGTSGNTGELFF.

The chain employs TRBV7-9 and TRBJ1-1, with 10 bases aligning to TRBD1. V gave up 3 bases and J gave up 6 bases; unmatched junction bases: 7. The CDR3 has 15 amino acids. The V gene's germline CDR1 is SEHNR and CDR2 FQNEAQ (reference sequence). The CDR3 sequence: CASSFGTGDFAEAFF. The CDR3, as DNA: TGTGCCAGCAGCTTCGGGACAGGGGATTTCGCTGAAGCTTTCTTT.

V usage is TRBV7-2 and J usage is TRBJ2-1; TRBD1 might be the D (6 bases). V lost 1 base to trimming and J lost 6 bases, with 19 bases between them. CDR1 SGHTA and CDR2 FQGNSA come from the germline V gene. The CDR3 consists of 17 residues. The CDR3: CASSLEGVRGRSNEQFF. The CDR3 DNA reads as TGTGCCAGCAGCTTAGAGGGCGTCAGGGGTAGGAGCAATGAGCAGTTCTTC.

This chain uses TRBV19 with TRBJ1-2, with 9 bases lining up with TRBD1. The CDR3 extends over 14 amino acids. Germline CDR1 LNHDA, CDR2 SQIVND (reference sequence). J gave up 8 bases and V 6 bases, and 10 bases lay outside the gene matches. The CDR3 sequence is CASSPGTGSGGYTF. CDR3 in DNA: TGTGCCAGTAGCCCCGGGACAGGGTCAGGCGGCTACACCTTC.

This sequence joins TRBV19 and TRBJ1-2; maybe TRBD1 (5 bases). V lost 4 bases, J lost 7 bases, and 7 bases lay in between. Germline CDR1 and CDR2: LNHDA and SQIVND (reference sequence). The CDR3 spans 11 residues. The CDR3 coding sequence is TGTGCCAGTAGTACAGGGATTGGCTACACCTTC. This translates into CASSTGIGYTF.

The J gene is TRBJ2-1, the V gene TRBV7-6; 8 bases align to TRBD2. Trimming removed 5 bases from V and 5 bases from J; junction bases left unmatched: 14. The CDR3 totals 17 residues. Germline CDR1 is SGHVS and CDR2 is FNYEAQ. CDR3 residues: CASSPDLSGAKNNEQFF. DNA of the CDR3: TGTGCCAGCAGCCCTGACCTTAGCGGGGCGAAAAACAATGAGCAGTTCTTC.

This chain connects TRBV7-2 to TRBJ2-1; 11 positions agree with TRBD2. The CDR3 spans 16 residues. Germline V lookup: CDR1 SGHTA, CDR2 FQGNSA. The trim removed 1 base at V and 8 bases at J, leaving 7 bases unmatched. The CDR3 protein is CASSLVLAGGQDEQFF. The CDR3, as DNA: TGTGCCAGCAGCTTAGTTTTAGCGGGGGGGCAGGATGAGCAGTTCTTC. Variable domain in full (rest from reference TRBV7-2 and TRBJ2-1): GAGVSQSPSNKVTEKGKDVELRCDPISGHTALYWYRQSLGQGLEFLIYFQGNSAPDKSGLPSDRFSAERTGGSVSTLTIQRTQQEDSAVYLCASSLVLAGGQDEQFFGPGTRLTVL.

The V and J genes are TRBV6-4 and TRBJ1-2, with 8 bases identical to TRBD1. Unmatched junction bases numbered 7, after V lost 3 bases and J lost 7 bases. CDR3 length: 14 amino acids. Germline-derived CDR1 and CDR2 are MRHNA and SNTAGT. The CDR3 DNA follows: TGTGCCAGCAGTGAAGGTCAGGGGGCACGTGGCTACACCTTC. Encoded protein: CASSEGQGARGYTF.

The CDR3 reads CASSERETYGYTF. The CDR3 DNA reads TGTGCCAGCAGTGAAAGGGAGACCTATGGCTACACCTTC. The rearrangement links TRBV2 to TRBJ1-2; D is unresolved. V lost 2 bases and J lost 4, with 8 bases in between. The CDR3 is made up of 13 amino acids. From germline, CDR1 is SNHLY and CDR2 FYNNEI.

The sample holds a few counts of this clone. The J gene is TRBJ1-1, the V gene TRBV2; no clear D gene. CDR1 and CDR2 from the germline V gene are SNHLY and FYNNEI. The V end was cut by 10 bases, the J end by 6 bases, with 12 bases between. The CDR3 totals 11 residues. In DNA form, the CDR3 reads TGTGCCACCGCCCTGCGGGCTGAAGCTTTCTTT. This sequence encodes CATALRAEAFF.